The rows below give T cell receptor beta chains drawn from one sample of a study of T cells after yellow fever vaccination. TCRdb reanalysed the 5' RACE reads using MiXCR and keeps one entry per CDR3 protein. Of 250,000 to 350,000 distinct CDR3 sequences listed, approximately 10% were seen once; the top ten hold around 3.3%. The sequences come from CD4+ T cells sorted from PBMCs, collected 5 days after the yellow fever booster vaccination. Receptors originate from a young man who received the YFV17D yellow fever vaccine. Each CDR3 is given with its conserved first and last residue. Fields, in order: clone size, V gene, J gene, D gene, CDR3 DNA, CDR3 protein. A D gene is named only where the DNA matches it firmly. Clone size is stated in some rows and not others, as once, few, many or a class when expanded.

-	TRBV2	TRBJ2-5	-	TGTGCCAGCAGCCCTACGTTGGCCCAGTACTTC	CASSPTLAQYF
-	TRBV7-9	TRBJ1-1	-	TGTGCCAGCAGTACAGACAGATGGACTGAAGCTTTCTTT	CASSTDRWTEAFF
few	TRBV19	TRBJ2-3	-	TGTGCCAGCTCCGCGGGACAGAGGTATGTTCGGAGGCAAGATACGCAGTATTTT	CASSAGQRYVRRQDTQYF
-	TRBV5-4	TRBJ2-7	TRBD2	TGTGCCAGCAGCCCGACTAGCGGGGCTTCCTACGAGCAGTACTTC	CASSPTSGASYEQYF
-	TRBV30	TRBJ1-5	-	TGTGCCTGGAGCCAGGGCCATAGCAATCAGCCCCAGCATTTT	CAWSQGHSNQPQHF
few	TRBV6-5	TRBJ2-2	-	TGTGCCAGCAGATTGCCCGGCGGGGAGCTGTTTTTT	CASRLPGGELFF
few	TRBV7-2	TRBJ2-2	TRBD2	TGTGCCAGCAGTTCAAGGACTAGCCCTGGGGAGCTGTTTTTT	CASSSRTSPGELFF
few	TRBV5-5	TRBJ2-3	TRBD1	TGTGCCAGCAGCTCGCAGGGGGCCAGCACAGATACGCAGTATTTT	CASSSQGASTDTQYF
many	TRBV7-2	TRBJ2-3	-	TGTGCCAGCAGTACCTACACAGATACGCAGTATTTT	CASSTYTDTQYF
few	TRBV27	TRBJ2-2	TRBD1	TGTGCCAGCAGTCCCCTGGGACAGGGGAAAACCGGGGAGCTGTTTTTT	CASSPLGQGKTGELFF
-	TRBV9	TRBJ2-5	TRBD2	TGTGCCAGCAGCGTCGGCGGGAGCGGGGGAACCAGGGCCCAGTACTTC	CASSVGGSGGTRAQYF
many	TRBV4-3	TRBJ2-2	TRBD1	TGCGCCAGCAGCCGACAGGGCAACCGGGAGCTGTTTTTT	CASSRQGNRELFF
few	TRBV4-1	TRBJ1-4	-	TGCGCCAGCAGCGCAGGGACAAGCCGATGGGGAAAACTGTTTTTT	CASSAGTSRWGKLFF
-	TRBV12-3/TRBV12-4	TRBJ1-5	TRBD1	TGTGCCAGCAGTTTTTTTACAGGGGGTCATCAGCCCCAGCATTTT	CASSFFTGGHQPQHF
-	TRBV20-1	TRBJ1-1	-	TGCAGTGCTAGGGGGCGCCGATCCGGTGGGGCCACTGAAGCTTTCTTT	CSARGRRSGGATEAFF
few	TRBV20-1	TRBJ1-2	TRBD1	TGCAGTGCTGGGTGGACAGGGACTAACTATGGCTACACCTTC	CSAGWTGTNYGYTF
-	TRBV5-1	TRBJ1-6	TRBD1	TGCGCCAGCAGTACAGGGGGTGTAGGGTCACCCCTCCACTTT	CASSTGGVGSPLHF
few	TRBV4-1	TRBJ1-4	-	TGCGCCAGCAGCCAAGAGGGGGGATTTAATGAAAAACTGTTTTTT	CASSQEGGFNEKLFF
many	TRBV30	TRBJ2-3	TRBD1	TGTGCCTGGAGTGGCAGACAGGGGGCAGATACGCAGTATTTT	CAWSGRQGADTQYF
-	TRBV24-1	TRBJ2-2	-	TGTGCCACCAGTGACCCCGAGAACACCGGGGAGCTGTTTTTT	CATSDPENTGELFF
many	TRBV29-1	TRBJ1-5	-	TGCAGCGTTGGTCCAGGCCCGAATCAGCCCCAGCATTTT	CSVGPGPNQPQHF
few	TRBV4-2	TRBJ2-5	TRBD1	TGTGCCAGCAGCCAAGAGTGGGGACAGGGAGGGGAGACCCAGTACTTC	CASSQEWGQGGETQYF
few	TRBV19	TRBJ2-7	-	TGTGCCAGTAGTATTTGGTCCACAGGCGGCGAGGAGCAGTACTTC	CASSIWSTGGEEQYF
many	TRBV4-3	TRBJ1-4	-	TGCGCCAGCGGACCGGGGAGAGAAAAACTGTTTTTT	CASGPGREKLFF
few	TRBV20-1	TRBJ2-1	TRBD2	TGCAGTGCTAGGTCCGGGGGGGCCATCCCCTCTTCCTACAATGAGCAGTTCTTC	CSARSGGAIPSSYNEQFF
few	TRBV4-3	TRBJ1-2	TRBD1	TGCGCCAGCAGCCAAGAAGAGGGGGCTGGCTATGGCTACACCTTC	CASSQEEGAGYGYTF
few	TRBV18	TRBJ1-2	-	TGTGCCAGCTCAACGGACAGATATGGCTACACCTTC	CASSTDRYGYTF
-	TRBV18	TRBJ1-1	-	TGTGCCAGCTCCATCAACAGGGTTTTGGGACACCAGAACACTGAAGCTTTCTTT	CASSINRVLGHQNTEAFF
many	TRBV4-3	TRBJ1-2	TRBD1	TGCGCCAGCAGCCGCGACAGGGGGCTAAGCTATGGCTACACCTTC	CASSRDRGLSYGYTF
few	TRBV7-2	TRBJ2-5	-	TGTGCCAGCAGCTTTAACTGGGAGACCCAGTACTTC	CASSFNWETQYF
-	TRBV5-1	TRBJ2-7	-	TGCGCCAGCAGCTCGACCACTGGGGGCGCCGGGCGCGAGCAGTACTTC	CASSSTTGGAGREQYF
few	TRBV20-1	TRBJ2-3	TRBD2	TGCAGTGCTAGTTCGCCTAGCGGGGGCCCACGTCGGGCAGATACGCAGTATTTT	CSASSPSGGPRRADTQYF
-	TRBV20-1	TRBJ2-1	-	TGCAGTGCTCCGGGGGATCGGGGAAATGAGCAGTTCTTC	CSAPGDRGNEQFF
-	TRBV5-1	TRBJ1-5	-	TGCGCCAGCAGCCTAAGGGGGGCAGATAGCAATCAGCCCCAGCATTTT	CASSLRGADSNQPQHF
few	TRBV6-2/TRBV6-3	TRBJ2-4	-	TGTGCCAGCAGTTCCAGGGAAAACATTCAGTACTTC	CASSSRENIQYF
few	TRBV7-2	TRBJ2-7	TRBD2	TGTGCCAGCAGCCTGCGGGGGGGCAAGGACTACGAGCAGTACTTC	CASSLRGGKDYEQYF
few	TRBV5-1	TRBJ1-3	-	TGCGCCAGCAGCTTGGCTTCCACAGGGAGCTCTGGAAACACCATATATTTT	CASSLASTGSSGNTIYF
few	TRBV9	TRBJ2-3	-	TGTGCCAGCAGCGTAGGGTCTCTCAGCACAGATACGCAGTATTTT	CASSVGSLSTDTQYF
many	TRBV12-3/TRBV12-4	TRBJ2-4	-	TGTGCCAGCAACCTACAGGGAACAAACATTCAGTACTTC	CASNLQGTNIQYF
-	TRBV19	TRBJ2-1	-	TGTGCCAGTAGTACGCCCGGCAGGTACTACAATGAGCAGTTCTTC	CASSTPGRYYNEQFF
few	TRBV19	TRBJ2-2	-	TGTGCCAGTAGCTCACCAGGGTACACCGGGGAGCTGTTTTTT	CASSSPGYTGELFF
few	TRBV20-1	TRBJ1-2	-	TGCAGTGCTAGTTCCGAGGTCCCAGACTATGGCTACACCTTC	CSASSEVPDYGYTF
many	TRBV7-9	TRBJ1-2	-	TGTGCCAGCAGCCCCGACGGGGGCCTGAACTATGGCTACACCTTC	CASSPDGGLNYGYTF
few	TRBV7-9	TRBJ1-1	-	TGTGCCAGCAGCTCGGGGAAGGTCGGGCGAGTGAACACTGAAGCTTTCTTT	CASSSGKVGRVNTEAFF
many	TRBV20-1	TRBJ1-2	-	TGCAGTGCTAGTACGAACCCCGGCTACACCTTC	CSASTNPGYTF
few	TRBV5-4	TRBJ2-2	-	TGTGCCAGCAGCTTGGCGGGGAAAAGGACCGGGGAGCTGTTTTTT	CASSLAGKRTGELFF
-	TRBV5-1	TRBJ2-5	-	TGCGCCAGCAGCTTGGCCAGCATAGGGGAGACCCAGTACTTC	CASSLASIGETQYF
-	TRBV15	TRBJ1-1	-	TGTGCCACCGGGGGGTTCACTGAAGCTTTCTTT	CATGGFTEAFF
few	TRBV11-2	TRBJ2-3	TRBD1	TGTGCCAGCAGCCTAGACAGGGGGCGAACAGATACGCAGTATTTT	CASSLDRGRTDTQYF
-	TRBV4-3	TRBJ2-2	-	TGCGCCAGCAGCCAAGGGTCCAGGTCGAACACCGGGGAGCTGTTTTTT	CASSQGSRSNTGELFF